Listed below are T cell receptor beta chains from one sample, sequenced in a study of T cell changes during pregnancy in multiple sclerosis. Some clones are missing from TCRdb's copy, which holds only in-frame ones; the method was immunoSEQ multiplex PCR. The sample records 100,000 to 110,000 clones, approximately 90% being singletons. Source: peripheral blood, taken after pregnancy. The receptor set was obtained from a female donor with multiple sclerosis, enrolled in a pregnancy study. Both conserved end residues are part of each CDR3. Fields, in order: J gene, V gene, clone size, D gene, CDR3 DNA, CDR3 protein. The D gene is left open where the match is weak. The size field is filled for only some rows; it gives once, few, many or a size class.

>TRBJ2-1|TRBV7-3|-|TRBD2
TGTGCCAGCAGCTTACTAGCGGGAGGGGTGAATGAGCAGTTCTTC
CASSLLAGGVNEQFF
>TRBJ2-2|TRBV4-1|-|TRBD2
TGCGCCAGCAGCCAAGACCCTAGCGGGAGACCCGGGGAGCTGTTTTTT
CASSQDPSGRPGELFF
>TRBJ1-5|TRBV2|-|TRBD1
TGTGCCAGCAGTGGGGTGCGGGACAGCGAGAATCAGCCCCAGCATTTT
CASSGVRDSENQPQHF
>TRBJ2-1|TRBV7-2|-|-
TGTGCCAGCAGCTTAGACGGGTCGGGGTACAATGAGCAGTTCTTC
CASSLDGSGYNEQFF
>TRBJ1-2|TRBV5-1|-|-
TGCGCCAGCAGCTTGCGGTGGGGGGGTGGCTACACCTTC
CASSLRWGGGYTF
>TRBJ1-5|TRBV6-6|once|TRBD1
TGTGCCAGCACGCTGGACAGGGGGCAGGATCAGCCCCAGCATTTT
CASTLDRGQDQPQHF
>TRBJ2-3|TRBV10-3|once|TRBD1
TGTGCCATCAGTGAGGGCCCGACAGGGCTTGGGGATACGCAGTATTTT
CAISEGPTGLGDTQYF
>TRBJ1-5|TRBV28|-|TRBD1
TGTGCCAGCAGTTTGACGGGACAGCAGAATCAGCCCCAGCATTTT
CASSLTGQQNQPQHF
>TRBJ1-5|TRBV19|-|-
TGTGCCAGTAGCCTTTCAGAGGAATCCCGGCGTGGCAATCAGCCCCAGCATTTT
CASSLSEESRRGNQPQHF
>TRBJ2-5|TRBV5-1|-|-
TGCGCCAGCAGCTGGGGGCGGGGGACCCAAGAGACCCAGTACTTC
CASSWGRGTQETQYF
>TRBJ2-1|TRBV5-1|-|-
TGCGCCAGCAGCTTGGATACAGCATGGTTCTTC
CASSLDTAWFF
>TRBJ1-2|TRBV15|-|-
TGTGCCACCAGCAGAGATCAAGTAGGGACGGGAGATGGCTACACCTTC
CATSRDQVGTGDGYTF
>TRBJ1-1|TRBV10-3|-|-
TGTGCCATCAGTCTACAGGGAAACACTGAAGCTTTCTTT
CAISLQGNTEAFF
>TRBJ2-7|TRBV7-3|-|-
TGTGCCAGCGACGGGGCGGGGTACGAGCAGTACTTC
CASDGAGYEQYF
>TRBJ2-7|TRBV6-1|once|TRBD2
TGTGCCAGCAGTGAGACTAGCTTCTACGAGCAGTACTTC
CASSETSFYEQYF
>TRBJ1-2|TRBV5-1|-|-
TGCGCCAGCAGACCCGTCGGGGGGGTGCGTGGCTACACCTTC
CASRPVGGVRGYTF
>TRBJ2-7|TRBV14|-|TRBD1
TGTGCCAGCAGCCAGGCCTGGAACACCGGACAGGCCGAGCAGTACTTC
CASSQAWNTGQAEQYF
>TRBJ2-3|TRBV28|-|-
TGTGCCAGTGGAGAGGGGGGCACAGATACGCAGTATTTT
CASGEGGTDTQYF
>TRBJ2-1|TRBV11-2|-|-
TGTGCCAGCAGCCCTAAAACAGGGAGTGAGCAGTTCTTC
CASSPKTGSEQFF
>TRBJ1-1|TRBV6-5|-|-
TGTGCCAGCAGTTTCCTTCAACAGGGAGAAGCTTTCTTT
CASSFLQQGEAFF
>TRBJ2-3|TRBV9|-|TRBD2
TGTGCCAGCAGCGTAGACCCTAGCGGGGGGGTTTCAGATACGCAGTATTTT
CASSVDPSGGVSDTQYF
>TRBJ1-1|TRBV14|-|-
TGTGCCAGCAGCCAAGTCAGCGGGTCGAGTAGCACTGAAGCTTTCTTT
CASSQVSGSSSTEAFF
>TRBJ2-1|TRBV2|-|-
TGTGCCAGCGGCCTCTCTGGTTCCTACAATGAGCAGTTCTTC
CASGLSGSYNEQFF
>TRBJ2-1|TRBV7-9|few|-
TGTGCCAGCAGCCAACGACAGTACAATGAGCAGTTCTTC
CASSQRQYNEQFF
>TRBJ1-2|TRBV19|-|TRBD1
TGTGCCAGTAGTGACGAGACAGGGGATGGCTACACCTTC
CASSDETGDGYTF
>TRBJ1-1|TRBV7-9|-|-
TGTGCCAGCAGCATCAGGGGAATGAACACTGAAGCTTTCTTT
CASSIRGMNTEAFF
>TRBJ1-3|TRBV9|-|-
TGTGCCAGCAGCGTAGATCTGGCGGAGACTAGCTCTGGAAACACCATATATTTT
CASSVDLAETSSGNTIYF
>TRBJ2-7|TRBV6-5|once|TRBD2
TGTGCCAGCAGACGTGGGACTAGCTTACACTACGAGCAGTACTTC
CASRRGTSLHYEQYF
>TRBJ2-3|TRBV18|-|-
TGTGCCAGCTCAAACAGGGGCACAGATACGCAGTATTTT
CASSNRGTDTQYF
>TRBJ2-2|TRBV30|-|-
TGTGCCTGGACCGGACAAAACACCGGGGAGCTGTTTTTT
CAWTGQNTGELFF
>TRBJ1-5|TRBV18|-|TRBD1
TGTGCCAGCTCACCACAGGACAGGGGGCTCCAGCCCCAGCATTTT
CASSPQDRGLQPQHF
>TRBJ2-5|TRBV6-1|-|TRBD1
TGTGCCAGCAGTGACCTTCCCTCCGGGACAGTCCGAGAGACCCAGTACTTC
CASSDLPSGTVRETQYF
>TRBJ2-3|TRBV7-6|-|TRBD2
TGTGCCAGCAGCTTGACTAGCGGGAGCACAGATACGCAGTATTTT
CASSLTSGSTDTQYF
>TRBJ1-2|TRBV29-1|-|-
TGCAGCGTTCTTACAGAATATGGCTACACCTTC
CSVLTEYGYTF
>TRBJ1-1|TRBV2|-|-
TGTGCCAGCAAAAGGGGCACTGAAGCTTTCTTT
CASKRGTEAFF
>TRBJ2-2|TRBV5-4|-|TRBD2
TGTGCCAGCAGCCGGGGGGGCGGCCTAGCGGTAAACACCGGGGAGCTGTTTTTT
CASSRGGGLAVNTGELFF
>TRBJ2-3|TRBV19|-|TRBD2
TGTGCCAGTACCCGCGGGGGGAGGAGCACAGATACGCAGTATTTT
CASTRGGRSTDTQYF
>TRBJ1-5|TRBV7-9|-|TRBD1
TGTGCCAGCAGCTCAGGGACAGGGGGCCCCAATCAGCCCCAGCATTTT
CASSSGTGGPNQPQHF
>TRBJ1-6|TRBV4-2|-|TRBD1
TGTGCCAGCAGCCAAGATACGGGACAGAAGAATTCACCCCTCCACTTT
CASSQDTGQKNSPLHF
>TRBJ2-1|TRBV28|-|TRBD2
TGTGCCAAGCCGGGACTAGGTCTAAATGAGCAGTTCTTC
CAKPGLGLNEQFF
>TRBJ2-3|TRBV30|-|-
TGTGCCTGGAGTGTTCGAGGGGATACGCAGTATTTT
CAWSVRGDTQYF
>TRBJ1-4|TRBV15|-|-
TGTGCCACCAGCCCAACCAGGGCGACTAATGAAAAACTGTTTTTT
CATSPTRATNEKLFF
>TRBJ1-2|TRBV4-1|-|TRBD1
TGCGCCAGCAGCCAAGAGGCCGGGACAGGACCTAACTATGGCTACACCTTC
CASSQEAGTGPNYGYTF
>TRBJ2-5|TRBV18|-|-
TGTGCCAGCTCACCACCGGGGGCCCCTTGGACCCAGTACTTC
CASSPPGAPWTQYF
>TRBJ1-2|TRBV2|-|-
TGTGCCAGCCCTAGGTCAAGCGTGGCGGGCTATGGCTACACCTTC
CASPRSSVAGYGYTF
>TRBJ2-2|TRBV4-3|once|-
TGCGCCAGCAGCCACCTGCCGGGGGAGGGGGAGCTGTTTTTT
CASSHLPGEGELFF
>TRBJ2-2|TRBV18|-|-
TGTGCCAGCTCACTGAACTCCGGGGAGCTGTTTTTT
CASSLNSGELFF
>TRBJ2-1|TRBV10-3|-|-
TGTGCCATCAGGCCGGCAGGTGCCTCCTACAATGAGCAGTTCTTC
CAIRPAGASYNEQFF
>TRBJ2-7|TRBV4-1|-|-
TGCGCCAGCAGCCAGCTCGGGCCCGCCGGGAAGAGCTCCTACGAGCAGTACTTC
CASSQLGPAGKSSYEQYF
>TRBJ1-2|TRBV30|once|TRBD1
TGTGCCTGGAGACAGGGGGCAAACTATGGCTACACCTTC
CAWRQGANYGYTF
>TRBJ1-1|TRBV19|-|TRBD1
TGTGCCAGTAGATACGAAGACAGGGGGAACACTGAAGCTTTCTTT
CASRYEDRGNTEAFF
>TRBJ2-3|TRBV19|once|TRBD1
TGTGCCAGTAGGACAGGGGGCACAGATACGCAGTATTTT
CASRTGGTDTQYF
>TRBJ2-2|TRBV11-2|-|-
TGTGCCAGCAGCTTGGGGCAGTTCGCGAACACCGGGGAGCTGTTTTTT
CASSLGQFANTGELFF
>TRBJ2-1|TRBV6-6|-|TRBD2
TGTGCCAGCAGTTACTTAGCGGGGTTCTACAATGAGCAGTTCTTC
CASSYLAGFYNEQFF